This T cell receptor beta chain stems from a study of HIV-infected patients and healthy controls. Study-level results: HIV-infected repertoires had significantly higher mean Gini indices than controls, possibly reflecting oligoclonality. No HLA typing of donors was done in this study.

This clonotype was recorded at least ten times. The antigen is not known. 500 ng RNA was reverse transcribed with alpha and beta constant-region primers. Alpha and beta chain libraries were made separately by chain-specific third strand synthesis with multiplexing indices. Second strand DNA was synthesized using a primer at the SP2 site. TCRdb called the 5' RACE reads again in MiXCR, with one record for every CDR3 protein. This sample carries some 20,000 distinct CDR3 sequences, approximately 9.5% of them seen once, and the ten largest clones take over 5%. All unsorted peripheral T cells were captured because whole blood was used without fractionation. The V end was cut by 3 bases, the J end by 7 bases, with 19 bases between. The germline gives CDR1 SGHVS, CDR2 FQNEAQ. The CDR3 is 15 amino acids.

The chain has TRBV7-8 and TRBJ2-7; possibly TRBD1 for D (6 bases). This receptor was obtained from an adult in good health. The sequenced material came from blood. The CDR3 nucleotides read TGTGCCAGCAGCTTTTACAGTGGCCCAAGGGGGGAGCAGTACTTC. It translates to CASSFYSGPRGEQYF.